What follows describes a single T cell receptor beta chain. Its antigen is unknown. This sample was included in a study of OX40 agonist ivuxolimab in advanced cancers. Across the whole study: Hepatocellular carcinoma, melanoma, renal cell or head and neck cancer was diagnosed in the dose-escalation patients. Under the entry rules, prior anti-PD-1, anti-PD-L1 or anti-CTLA-4 therapy was allowed, and approximately 40% had some. General study results and limits: In a subset of nonresponders, normalized T-cell clonal expansion was also low.

The ends lost 7 bases at V and 5 bases at J; junction bases unmatched: 9. This CDR3 contains 14 residues. Germline assignment: CDR1 LNHDA and CDR2 SQIVND (reference sequence). Libraries were prepared by immunoSEQ multiplex PCR; TCRdb keeps only in-frame clonotypes and omits some of them. The sample records around 14,000 clones, roughly 77% being singletons. This sequence joins TRBV19 and TRBJ2-5; 8 bases line up with TRBD1. The specimen comprised CD4+ or CD8+ T cells sorted from blood, sampled in a trial of the OX40 agonist ivuxolimab. The source of this sequence is an adult with an advanced solid tumor such as melanoma, head and neck, liver or kidney cancer. The CDR3 loop is CASTRTGSLETQYF. DNA of the CDR3: TGTGCCAGTACCCGGACAGGGTCTTTGGAGACCCAGTACTTC.